This T cell receptor beta chain was sequenced for a study of regulatory T cells in long-lasting Graves disease. The study, taken as a whole, reports: Under persistent disease, TRBV28, TRBJ1-2 and TRBJ2-5 were used preferentially. New patients shared fewer public clonotypes (roughly 910) than persistent patients did (about 2,700). Small sample size may have lowered accuracy.

Time point here: newly diagnosed GD, antithyroid drugs for less than 3 months. There was RNA extracted from PBMCs, and the TCR library was made from it. Arm-PCR of CDR3 regions and iRepertoire HTBI primers were used to build TCR beta libraries. In TCRdb, the multiplex PCR reads were re-called with MiXCR into one record per CDR3 protein. The data hold over 200,000 distinct CDR3 sequences, with around 16% observed a single time. V lost 3 bases to trimming and J lost 4 bases, with 9 bases between them. This CDR3 has 13 residues. From germline, CDR1 is SGHNT and CDR2 YENEEA. This clonotype came up many times. The antigen is undetermined.

The sample in question was peripheral blood mononuclear cells (PBMCs), obtained at new diagnosis, from a patient treated with antithyroid drugs. This sequence was found in a female donor with Graves disease. The V call is TRBV11-3, the J call TRBJ1-2; tentatively, D is TRBD1 (5 bases). CDR3 loop: CASSFEGFYGYTF. CDR3 in DNA: TGTGCCAGCAGCTTTGAGGGGTTCTATGGCTACACCTTC.